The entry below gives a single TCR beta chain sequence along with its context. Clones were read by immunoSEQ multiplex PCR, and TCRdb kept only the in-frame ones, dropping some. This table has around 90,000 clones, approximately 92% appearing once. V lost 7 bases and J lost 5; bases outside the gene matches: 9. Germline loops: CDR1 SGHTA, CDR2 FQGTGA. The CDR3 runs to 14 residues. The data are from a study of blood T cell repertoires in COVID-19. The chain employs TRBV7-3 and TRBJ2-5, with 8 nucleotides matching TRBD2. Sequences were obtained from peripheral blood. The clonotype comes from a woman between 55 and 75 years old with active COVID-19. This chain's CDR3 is CASNSGLAGETQYF. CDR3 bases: TGTGCCAGCAACTCTGGACTAGCTGGGGAGACCCAGTACTTC.